The T cell receptor (beta chain) under discussion was sequenced for a study of cytotoxic CD8 clonotypes in ibrutinib-treated CLL. Overall study context: Treatment had run for a median roughly 12 months, range 6 to 36, when response samples were taken. Mean per-sample yields comprised 255,043 productive templates and tens of thousands of productive rearrangements. Study conclusions and caveats: Public clonotypes, found uncommonly, either contracted or stayed stable on treatment.

TCRdb's copy holds only in-frame clones and misses some; the assay was immunoSEQ multiplex PCR. Here the sample spans roughly 45,000 clones, under 80% being singletons. The CDR3 is made up of 16 amino acids. From germline, CDR1 is SQVTM and CDR2 ANQGSEA. With 4 bases clipped from V and 0 bases from J, the junction kept 10 bases outside the gene matches. In the case of this clone: What it binds is unknown.

The J gene is TRBJ2-3, the V gene TRBV29-1, with 7 nucleotides matching TRBD2. Sequences were derived from PBMCs, sampled after 24 months of ibrutinib treatment. This TCR derives from a human donor with chronic lymphocytic leukemia. This CDR3 is CSVGPSSGGSTDTQYF. The CDR3, as DNA: TGCAGCGTTGGACCCTCTAGCGGAGGGAGCACAGATACGCAGTATTTT.